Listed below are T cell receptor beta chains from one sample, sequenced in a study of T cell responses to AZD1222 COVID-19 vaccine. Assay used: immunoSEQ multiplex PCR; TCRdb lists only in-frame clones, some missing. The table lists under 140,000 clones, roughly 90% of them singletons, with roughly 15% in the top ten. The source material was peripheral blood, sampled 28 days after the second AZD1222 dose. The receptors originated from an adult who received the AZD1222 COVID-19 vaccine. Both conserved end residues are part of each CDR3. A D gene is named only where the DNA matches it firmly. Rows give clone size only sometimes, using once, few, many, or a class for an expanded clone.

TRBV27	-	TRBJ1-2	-	CASSLSMAVGGYYGYTF	TGTGCCAGCAGTTTATCGATGGCCGTCGGGGGGTACTATGGCTACACCTTC
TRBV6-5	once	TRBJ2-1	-	CASSRTGLSNEQFF	TGTGCCAGCAGTCGTACGGGGTTATCTAATGAGCAGTTCTTC
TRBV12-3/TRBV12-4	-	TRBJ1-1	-	CASSFSSNTEAFF	TGTGCCAGCAGTTTTAGTTCGAACACTGAAGCTTTCTTT
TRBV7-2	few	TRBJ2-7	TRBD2	CASSLIFAGVGADEQYF	TGTGCCAGCAGCTTAATCTTTGCGGGAGTCGGGGCTGACGAGCAGTACTTC
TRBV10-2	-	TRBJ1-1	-	CASSLQGNTEAFF	TGCGCCAGCAGTCTTCAGGGGAACACTGAAGCTTTCTTT
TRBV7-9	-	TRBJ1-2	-	CASSLAAGFGYTF	TGTGCCAGCAGCTTAGCGGCGGGGTTCGGCTACACCTTC
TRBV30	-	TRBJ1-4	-	CAWSPQYNGDKLFF	TGTGCCTGGAGTCCACAGTATAATGGGGACAAACTGTTTTTT
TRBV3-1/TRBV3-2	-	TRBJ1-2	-	CASSQRAPRRYGYTF	TGTGCCAGCAGCCAAAGAGCCCCCCGTCGGTATGGCTACACCTTC
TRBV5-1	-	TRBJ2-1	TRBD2	CASSWGLAGGNEQFF	TGCGCCAGCAGCTGGGGACTAGCGGGAGGTAATGAGCAGTTCTTC
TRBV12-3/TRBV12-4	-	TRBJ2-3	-	CASKGFTDTQYF	TGTGCCAGCAAGGGGTTCACAGATACGCAGTATTTT
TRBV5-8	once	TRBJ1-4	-	CASSLVGRGVEKLFF	TGTGCCAGCAGCTTGGTCGGCAGGGGTGTCGAAAAACTGTTTTTT
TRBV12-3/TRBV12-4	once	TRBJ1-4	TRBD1	CASSARTGEKLFF	TGTGCCAGCAGCGCCCGGACAGGGGAAAAACTGTTTTTT
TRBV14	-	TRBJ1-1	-	CASSQGPLPGGIF	TGTGCCAGCAGCCAAGGTCCCCTGCCGGGGGGGATCTTT
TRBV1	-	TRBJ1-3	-	CTSRGEYRGPGNTIYF	TGCACCAGCAGGGGAGAATACAGGGGGCCTGGAAACACCATATATTTT
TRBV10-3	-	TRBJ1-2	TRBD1	CAISLDRGGYGYTF	TGTGCCATCAGCCTTGACAGGGGTGGGTATGGCTACACCTTC
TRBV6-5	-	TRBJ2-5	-	CASSYSMLHETQYF	TGTGCCAGCAGTTACTCGATGTTGCATGAGACCCAGTACTTC
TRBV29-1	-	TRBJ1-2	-	CSVDDSNYGYTF	TGCAGCGTTGATGACAGTAACTATGGCTACACCTTC
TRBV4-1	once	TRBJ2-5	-	CASSPEDRETQYF	TGCGCCAGCAGCCCCGAGGACAGAGAGACCCAGTACTTC
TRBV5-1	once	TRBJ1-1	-	CASSFVTGDTEAFF	TGCGCCAGCAGCTTCGTTACCGGGGACACTGAAGCTTTCTTT
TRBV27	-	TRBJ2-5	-	CASSLLGEGETQYF	TGTGCCAGCAGTTTACTGGGAGAAGGGGAGACCCAGTACTTC
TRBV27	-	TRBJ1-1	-	CASSFGGQWYEAFF	TGTGCCAGCAGTTTCGGGGGTCAGTGGTATGAAGCTTTCTTT
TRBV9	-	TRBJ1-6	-	CASSVGRGNSPLHF	TGTGCCAGCAGCGTTGGGAGGGGTAATTCACCCCTCCACTTT
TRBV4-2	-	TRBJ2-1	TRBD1	CASSQIGTDRMKDEQFF	TGTGCCAGCAGCCAGATCGGGACAGACAGAATGAAGGATGAGCAGTTCTTC
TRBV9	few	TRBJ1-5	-	CASSVGNQPQHF	TGTGCCAGCAGCGTAGGCAATCAGCCCCAGCATTTT
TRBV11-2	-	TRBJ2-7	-	CASSFLGPSYEQYF	TGTGCCAGCAGCTTTCTGGGGCCCTCCTACGAGCAGTACTTC
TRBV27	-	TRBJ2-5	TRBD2	CASSLNSGGRETQYF	TGTGCCAGCAGTTTAAATAGCGGGGGCCGGGAGACCCAGTACTTC
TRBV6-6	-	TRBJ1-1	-	CASSYSQGVRTEAFF	TGTGCCAGCAGTTACTCTCAGGGAGTTCGGACTGAAGCTTTCTTT
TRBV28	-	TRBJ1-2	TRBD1	CASSAGTGSGGYTF	TGTGCCAGCAGCGCCGGGACAGGGTCTGGAGGCTACACCTTC
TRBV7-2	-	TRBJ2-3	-	CASSLEASTDTQYF	TGTGCCAGCAGCTTAGAGGCTAGCACAGATACGCAGTATTTT
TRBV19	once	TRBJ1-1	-	CASSPRDWMNTEAFF	TGTGCCAGTAGTCCAAGGGACTGGATGAACACTGAAGCTTTCTTT
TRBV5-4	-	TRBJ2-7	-	CASSFGAGTYEQYF	TGTGCCAGCAGCTTCGGGGCAGGTACCTACGAGCAGTACTTC
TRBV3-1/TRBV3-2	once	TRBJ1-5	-	CASSQADQPQHF	TGTGCCAGCAGCCAGGCTGATCAGCCCCAGCATTTT
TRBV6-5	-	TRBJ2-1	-	CASPTPQGMGEQFF	TGTGCCAGCCCCACACCCCAGGGGATGGGTGAGCAGTTCTTC
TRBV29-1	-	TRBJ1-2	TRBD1	CSVRDRGDYGYTF	TGCAGCGTAAGGGACAGGGGCGACTATGGCTACACCTTC
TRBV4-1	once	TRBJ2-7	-	CASSQDWAVKQYF	TGCGCCAGCAGCCAAGATTGGGCAGTTAAGCAGTACTTC
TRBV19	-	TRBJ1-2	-	CASSITDLNYGYTF	TGTGCCAGTAGTATTACAGACCTTAACTATGGCTACACCTTC
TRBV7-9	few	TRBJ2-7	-	CASSIRYEQYF	TGTGCCAGCAGCATCAGATACGAGCAGTACTTC
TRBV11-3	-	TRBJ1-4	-	CASSFLSTNEKLFF	TGTGCCAGCAGCTTCCTGTCAACTAATGAAAAACTGTTTTTT
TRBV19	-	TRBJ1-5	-	CASGNRPYGSNQPQHF	TGTGCCAGTGGAAACAGGCCCTATGGTAGCAATCAGCCCCAGCATTTT
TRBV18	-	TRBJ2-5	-	CASSPPGETQYF	TGTGCCAGCTCACCACCGGGAGAGACCCAGTACTTC
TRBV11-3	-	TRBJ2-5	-	CASSLVGPWAGEVETQYF	TGTGCCAGCAGCTTAGTCGGTCCGTGGGCAGGGGAGGTTGAGACCCAGTACTTC
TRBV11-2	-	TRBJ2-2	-	CASSLDLIGGTPGELFF	TGTGCCAGCAGCTTAGATCTGATCGGAGGGACCCCCGGGGAGCTGTTTTTT